This TCR beta chain was retrieved from a study of CD8 T cells in ankylosing spondylitis. The junction had 7 bases not matched to a gene; V was cut back by 8 bases and J by 9 bases. This CDR3 has 12 amino acids. Germline CDR1 LGHNA, CDR2 YSLEER. Comment on this clonotype: The antigen remains undetermined. This may be a read error: a much more frequent sequence differs by one nucleotide.

Overall study results and limits: Enrichment of disease-linked clones was reportedly significant in matched ankylosing spondylitis synovial fluid. Earlier reports found some motif variants in synovial fluid and blood in reactive arthritis.

Quantitative 5'-RACE with molecular barcodes produced the TCR beta libraries. From the 5' RACE reads, TCRdb called clonotypes with MiXCR, one entry per CDR3 protein. The repertoire holds approximately 190,000 distinct CDR3 sequences, 13% seen once, with 8% to 13% in the top ten. The chain couples TRBV4-3 to TRBJ2-1; 7 nucleotides align to TRBD2. This receptor was identified in a female donor with ankylosing spondylitis or in good health (not recorded which). Sequencing was done on a sample of blood, either unsorted or a sorted T cell fraction (not recorded which). CDR3 sequence (DNA): TGCGCCAGCCGCCCTAGCGGTGTTGAGCAGTTCTTC. It codes for CASRPSGVEQFF.